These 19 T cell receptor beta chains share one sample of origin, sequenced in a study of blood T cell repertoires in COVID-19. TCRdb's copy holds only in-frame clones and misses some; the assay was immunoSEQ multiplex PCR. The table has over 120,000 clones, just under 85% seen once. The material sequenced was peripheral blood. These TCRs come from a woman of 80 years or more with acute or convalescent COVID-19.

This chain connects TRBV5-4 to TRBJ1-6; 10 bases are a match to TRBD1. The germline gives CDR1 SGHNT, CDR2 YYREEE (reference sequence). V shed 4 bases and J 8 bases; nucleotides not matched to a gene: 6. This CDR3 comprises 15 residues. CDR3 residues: CASSPMGQGYSPLHF. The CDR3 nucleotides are TGTGCCAGCAGCCCCATGGGACAGGGGTATTCACCCCTCCACTTT.

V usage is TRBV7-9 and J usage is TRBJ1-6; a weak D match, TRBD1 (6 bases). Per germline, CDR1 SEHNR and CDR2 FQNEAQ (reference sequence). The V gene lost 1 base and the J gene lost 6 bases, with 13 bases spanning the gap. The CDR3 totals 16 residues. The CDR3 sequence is CASSLGGGDSNSPLHF. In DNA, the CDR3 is TGTGCCAGCAGCTTAGGCGGGGGCGATAGTAATTCACCCCTCCACTTT. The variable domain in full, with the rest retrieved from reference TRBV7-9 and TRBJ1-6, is DTGVSQNPRHKITKRGQNVTFRCDPISEHNRLYWYRQTLGQGPEFLTYFQNEAQLEKSRLLSDRFSAERPKGSFSTLEIQRTEQGDSAMYLCASSLGGGDSNSPLHFGNGTRLTVT.

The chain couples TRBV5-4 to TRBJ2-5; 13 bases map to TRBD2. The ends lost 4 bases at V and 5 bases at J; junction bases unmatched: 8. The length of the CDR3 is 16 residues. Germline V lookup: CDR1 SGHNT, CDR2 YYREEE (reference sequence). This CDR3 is CASSQTGTSGVETQYF. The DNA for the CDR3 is TGTGCCAGCAGCCAGACAGGGACTAGCGGGGTGGAGACCCAGTACTTC.

This CDR3 reads CAWSHDRKNTEAFF. CDR3 coding DNA: TGTGCCTGGAGTCACGACAGGAAGAACACTGAAGCTTTCTTT. The chain has TRBV30 and TRBJ1-1; tentative D call: TRBD1 (6 bases). Trimming took 2 bases from V and 1 from J, leaving 11 bases between them. CDR3 length equals 14 residues. Per the germline V gene, CDR1 is GTSNPN and CDR2 is SVGIG (reference sequence).

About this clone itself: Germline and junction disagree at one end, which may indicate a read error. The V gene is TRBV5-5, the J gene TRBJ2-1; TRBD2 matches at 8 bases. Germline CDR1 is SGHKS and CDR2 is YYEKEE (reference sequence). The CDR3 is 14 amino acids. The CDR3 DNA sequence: TGTGCCCGCAGCCGACGGGGGGGTAACAATGAGCAGTTCTTC. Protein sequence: CARSRRGGNNEQFF.

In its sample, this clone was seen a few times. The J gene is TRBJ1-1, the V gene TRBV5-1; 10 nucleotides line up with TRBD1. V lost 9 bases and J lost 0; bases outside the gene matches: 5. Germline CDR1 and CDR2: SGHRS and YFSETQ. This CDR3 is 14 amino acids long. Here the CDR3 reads CATGTGDMNTEAFF. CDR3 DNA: TGCGCCACCGGGACAGGGGACATGAACACTGAAGCTTTCTTT.

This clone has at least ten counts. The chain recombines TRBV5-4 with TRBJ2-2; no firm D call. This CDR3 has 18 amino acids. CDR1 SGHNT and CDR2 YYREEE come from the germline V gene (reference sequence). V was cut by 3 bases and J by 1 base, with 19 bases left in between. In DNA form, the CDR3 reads TGTGCCAGCAGCTCCCTACGAGGCGAATCTAGGAACACCGGGGAGCTGTTTTTT. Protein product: CASSSLRGESRNTGELFF.

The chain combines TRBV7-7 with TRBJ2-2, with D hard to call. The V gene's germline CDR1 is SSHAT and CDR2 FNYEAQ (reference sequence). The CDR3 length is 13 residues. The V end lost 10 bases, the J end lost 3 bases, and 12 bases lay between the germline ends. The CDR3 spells CAIPLRDTGELFF. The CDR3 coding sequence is TGTGCCATCCCTTTGAGAGACACCGGGGAGCTGTTTTTT.

CDR3 region: CAWSISEGQPQHF. As DNA, the CDR3 is TGTGCCTGGAGTATCTCCGAGGGCCAGCCCCAGCATTTT. The rearrangement uses TRBV30 and TRBJ1-5; the D is unclear. Trimming took 2 bases from V and 7 from J, leaving 12 bases between them. The germline V gene encodes CDR1 GTSNPN and CDR2 SVGIG (reference sequence). CDR3 length equals 13 residues.

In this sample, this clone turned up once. CDR3 loop: CASSQGSASGGLRHNEQFF. In nucleotides, the CDR3 is TGTGCCAGCAGCCAAGGATCGGCTAGCGGGGGCCTACGACACAATGAGCAGTTCTTC. The genes are TRBV3-1 (or the pseudogene TRBV3-2) and TRBJ2-1; TRBD2 matches 10 bases. The CDR3 spans 19 residues. Germline CDR1 and CDR2: LGHDT and YNNKEL (reference sequence). J gave up 5 bases and V 1 base, and 14 bases lay outside the gene matches.

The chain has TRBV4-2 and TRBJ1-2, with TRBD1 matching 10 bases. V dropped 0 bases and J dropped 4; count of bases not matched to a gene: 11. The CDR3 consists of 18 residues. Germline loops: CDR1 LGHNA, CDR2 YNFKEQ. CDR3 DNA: TGTGCCAGCAGCCAAGATGGGCAGACAGGGGGCCTTGGCTATGGCTACACCTTC. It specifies CASSQDGQTGGLGYGYTF.

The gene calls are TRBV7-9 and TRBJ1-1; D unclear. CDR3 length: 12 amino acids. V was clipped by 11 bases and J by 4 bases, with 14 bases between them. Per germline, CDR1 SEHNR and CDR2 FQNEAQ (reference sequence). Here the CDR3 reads CAAGVFGTEAFF. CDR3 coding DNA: TGTGCCGCAGGCGTTTTCGGCACTGAAGCTTTCTTT.

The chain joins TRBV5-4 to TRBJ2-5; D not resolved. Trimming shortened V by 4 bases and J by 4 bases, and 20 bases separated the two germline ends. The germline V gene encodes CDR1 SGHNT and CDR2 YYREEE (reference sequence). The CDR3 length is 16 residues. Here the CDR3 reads CASSQVAAGASETQYF. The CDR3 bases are TGTGCCAGCAGCCAGGTGGCTGCAGGCGCCTCAGAGACCCAGTACTTC.

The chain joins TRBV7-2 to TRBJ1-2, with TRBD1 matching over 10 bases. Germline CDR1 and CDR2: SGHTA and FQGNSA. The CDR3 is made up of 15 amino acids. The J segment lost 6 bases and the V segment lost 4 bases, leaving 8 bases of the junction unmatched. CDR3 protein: CASSSRPGQGNGYTF. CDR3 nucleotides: TGTGCCAGCAGCTCTAGACCGGGACAGGGGAATGGCTACACCTTC.

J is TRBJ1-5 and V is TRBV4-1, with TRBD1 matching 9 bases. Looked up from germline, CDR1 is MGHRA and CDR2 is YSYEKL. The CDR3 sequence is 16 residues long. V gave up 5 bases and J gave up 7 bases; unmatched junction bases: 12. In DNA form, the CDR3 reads TGCGCCAGCAGCGCCACAGGGGGCGCGTCGGAACAGCCCCAGCATTTT. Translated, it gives CASSATGGASEQPQHF.

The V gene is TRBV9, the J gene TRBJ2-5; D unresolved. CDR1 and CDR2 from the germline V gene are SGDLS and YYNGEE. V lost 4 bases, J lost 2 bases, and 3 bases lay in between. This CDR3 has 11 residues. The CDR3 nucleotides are TGTGCCAGCAGCTCGCAAGAGACCCAGTACTTC. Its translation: CASSSQETQYF.

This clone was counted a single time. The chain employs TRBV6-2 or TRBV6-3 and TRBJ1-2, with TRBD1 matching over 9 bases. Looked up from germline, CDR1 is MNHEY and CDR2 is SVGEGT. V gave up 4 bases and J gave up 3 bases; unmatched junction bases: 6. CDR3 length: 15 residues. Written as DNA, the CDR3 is TGTGCCAGCAGTTCAGGACAGGGGAGATACTATGGCTACACCTTC. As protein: CASSSGQGRYYGYTF.

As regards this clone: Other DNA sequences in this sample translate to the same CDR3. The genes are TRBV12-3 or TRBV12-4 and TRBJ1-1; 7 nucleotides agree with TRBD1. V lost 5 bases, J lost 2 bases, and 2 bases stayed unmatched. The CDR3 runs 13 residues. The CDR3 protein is CASSAGGNTEAFF. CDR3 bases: TGTGCCAGCAGTGCAGGGGGTAACACTGAAGCTTTCTTT.

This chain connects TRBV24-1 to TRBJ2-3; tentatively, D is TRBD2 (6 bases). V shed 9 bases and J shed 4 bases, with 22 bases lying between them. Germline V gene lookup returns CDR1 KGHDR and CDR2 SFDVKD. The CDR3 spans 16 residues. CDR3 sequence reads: CATAPSGGLKADTQYF. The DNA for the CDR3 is TGTGCCACCGCTCCCTCTGGGGGGTTAAAGGCAGATACGCAGTATTTT.